One sample yielded the 3 T cell receptor beta chains listed below, sequenced in a study of T cell repertoires in cytomegalovirus infection. The antigens these receptors bind are not known. TCRdb ran MiXCR on the reads and lists one entry per CDR3 protein. The sample lists hundreds of thousands of distinct CDR3 sequences, 31% seen once, with around 15% in the top ten. Sequencing was performed on cultured CD8+ T cells from PBMCs, taken from culture after CMV antigen stimulation. The receptors originated from a human donor in good health (CMV status not recorded). Some clones in this sample may be carry-over from other donors' samples.

The chain is built from TRBV12-3 or TRBV12-4 and TRBJ1-4; D is unresolved. V was cut by 6 bases and J by 0 bases, with 11 bases left in between. The CDR3 is made up of 15 amino acids. The CDR3 coding sequence is TGTGCCAGCAGCTCTCACGGTGCAACTAATGAAAAACTGTTTTTT. It codes for CASSSHGATNEKLFF.

This clonotype was seen many times. The chain is built from TRBV20-1 and TRBJ2-7, with D maybe TRBD2 (7 bases). This CDR3 has 13 amino acids. The V end was cut by 3 bases, the J end by 4 bases, with 13 bases between. CDR1 is DFQATT, CDR2 SNEGSKA, per germline (reference sequence). CDR3 coding DNA: TGCAGTGCTAGGAGCCGGGGGGCTTACGAGCAGTACGTC. It specifies CSARSRGAYEQYV.

This clonotype was detected only a few times. The germline gene is not matched at one end of the junction; a read error may be the cause. The chain links TRBV7-7 to TRBJ2-2; 8 nucleotides line up with TRBD1. Germline V gene lookup returns CDR1 SSHAT and CDR2 FNYEAQ (reference sequence). This CDR3 contains 16 residues. The CDR3 here is CASSLALDRAAGELFF. CDR3 DNA sequence: TGTGCTAGCAGCTTAGCCCTGGACAGGGCGGCCGGGGAGCTGTTTTTT.